This TCR beta chain was captured in a study of CD8+CD57+ T cells in acquired aplastic anemia. About the research overall: Among healthy donors, CD4+ cells averaged approximately 10 million reads. General study results and limits: Controls did not differ significantly from patients in CD8+ Simpson's diversity. About 29 CD8+ CDR3 sequences occurred in both the patients and the controls.

Worth noting for this clonotype: The antigen is not known.

Using genomic DNA as the template, TCR beta VDJ and CDR3 profiling was carried out. One entry per CDR3 protein, called by TCRdb with MiXCR from the reads. The data contain about 210,000 distinct CDR3 sequences, 61% of them singletons. V was pared by 1 base and J by 5 bases, with 7 bases between. CDR1 is SEHNR and CDR2 is FQNEAQ in the germline V gene (reference sequence). This CDR3 contains 13 residues. The source of this sequence is a human donor in good health. V usage is TRBV7-9 and J usage is TRBJ2-3; no clear D gene. The sequencing sample was made of sorted CD4+, CD8+, or CD8+CD57+ T cells (not recorded which) from PBMCs. The CDR3 spells CASSLGWGDTQYF. The CDR3 DNA is TGTGCCAGCAGCTTAGGGTGGGGAGATACGCAGTATTTT.